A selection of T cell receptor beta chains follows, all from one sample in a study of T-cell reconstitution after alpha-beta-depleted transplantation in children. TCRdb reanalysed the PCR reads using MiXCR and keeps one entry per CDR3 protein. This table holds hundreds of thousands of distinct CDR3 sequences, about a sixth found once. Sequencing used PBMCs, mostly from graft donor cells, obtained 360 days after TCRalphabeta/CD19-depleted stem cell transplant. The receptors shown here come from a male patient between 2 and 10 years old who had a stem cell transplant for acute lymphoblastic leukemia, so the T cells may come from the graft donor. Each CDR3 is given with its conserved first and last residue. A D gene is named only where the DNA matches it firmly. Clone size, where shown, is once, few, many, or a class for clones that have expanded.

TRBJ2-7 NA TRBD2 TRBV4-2 TGTGCCAGCAGCCAAGATAGAGCCCCAGGACTAGCGGAGTACGAGCAGTACTTC CASSQDRAPGLAEYEQYF
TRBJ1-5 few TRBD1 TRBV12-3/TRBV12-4 TGTGCCAGCAGTTGGACAGGGTCATCACAGCATTTT CASSWTGSSQHF
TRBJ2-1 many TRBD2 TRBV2 TGTGCCAGCAGTGAAGAGGGACTAGCGGGAGTGGTCCCTTACAATGAGCAGTTCTTC CASSEEGLAGVVPYNEQFF
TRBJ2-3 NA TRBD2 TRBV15 TGTGCCACCAGCCTTACGCCGGGGAGGTTAGCGGGAGTTGCGACAGATACGCAGTATTTT CATSLTPGRLAGVATDTQYF
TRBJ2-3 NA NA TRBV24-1 TGTGCCACCAGTGATTCCTCGAGTAGCATAGATACGCAGTATTTT CATSDSSSSIDTQYF
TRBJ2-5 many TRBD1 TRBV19 TGTGCCAGTAGTTCCCTCCAGGGGGCGGAGACCCAGTACTTC CASSSLQGAETQYF
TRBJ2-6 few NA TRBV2 TGTGCCAGCAGGGACCCGGGGGACGGGGCCAACGTCCTGACTTTC CASRDPGDGANVLTF
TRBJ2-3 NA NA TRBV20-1 TGCAGTGCTAGAGTACAGTACACAGATACGCAGTATTTT CSARVQYTDTQYF
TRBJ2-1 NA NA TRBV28 TGTGCCAGCAGTTTTGATGCTCTGGTCTACAATGAGCAGTTCTTC CASSFDALVYNEQFF
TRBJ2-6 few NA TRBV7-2 TGTGCCAGCAGCACAGGTACGGCTGGGGCCAACGTCCTGACTTTC CASSTGTAGANVLTF
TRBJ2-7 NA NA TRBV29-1 TGCAGCGTTGAGTCGGGGCTCGGGGAGCAGTACTTC CSVESGLGEQYF
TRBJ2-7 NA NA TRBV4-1 TGCGCCAGCAGCCAAGGGACAGCGGGCCGCTACGAGCAGTACTTC CASSQGTAGRYEQYF
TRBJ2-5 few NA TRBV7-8 TGTGCCAGCAGCTTAGCCGGGACATCCCTAGGGGAGACCCAGTACTTC CASSLAGTSLGETQYF
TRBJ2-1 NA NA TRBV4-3 TGCGCCAGCAGCCAAAACAGCGCGATGTACAATGAGCAGTTCTTC CASSQNSAMYNEQFF
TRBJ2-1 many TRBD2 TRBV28 TGTGCCAGCAGTCTCGGGACTAGCGGGAGGGCTTTTAGGGAGCAGTTCTTC CASSLGTSGRAFREQFF
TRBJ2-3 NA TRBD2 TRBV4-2 TGTGCCAGCAGCCAAGGCCCTAGCGGGAGGGCCTGGTTTGGATGGGCAGATACGCAGTATTTT CASSQGPSGRAWFGWADTQYF
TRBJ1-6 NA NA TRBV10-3 TGTGCCATCAGGGAGGAGGGCTCCTATAATTCACCCCTCCACTTT CAIREEGSYNSPLHF
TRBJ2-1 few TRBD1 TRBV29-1 TGCAGCGTTGATCCACAGGGGGCTGTCAATGAGCAGTTCTTC CSVDPQGAVNEQFF
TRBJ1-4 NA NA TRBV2 TGTGCCAGCAGACCGGACAGCGTTAATGAAAAACTGTTTTTT CASRPDSVNEKLFF
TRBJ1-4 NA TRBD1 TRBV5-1 TGCGCCAGCAGCCTATTACCTGGACAGGGTGAAAAACTGTTTTTT CASSLLPGQGEKLFF
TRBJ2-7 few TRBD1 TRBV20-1 TGCAGTGCTGCCCGGGACAGGGACTACGAGCAGTACTTC CSAARDRDYEQYF
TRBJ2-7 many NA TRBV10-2 TGCGCCAGCAGTGGAGCGGTTCACTCCTACGAGCAGTACTTC CASSGAVHSYEQYF
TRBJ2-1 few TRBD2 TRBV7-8 TGTGCCAGCAGCTTAGGGACTAGCGGGATCCGCTCCTACAATGAGCAGTTCTTC CASSLGTSGIRSYNEQFF
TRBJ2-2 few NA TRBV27 TGTGCCAGCAGTTTATCAGCCCCCGACCGTTTCGGGGAGCTGTTTTTT CASSLSAPDRFGELFF
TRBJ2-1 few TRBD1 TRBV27 TGTGCCAGCAGTTTAGGAGAGGGACAGGGTTACAATGAGCAGTTCTTC CASSLGEGQGYNEQFF
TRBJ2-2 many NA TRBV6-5 TGTGCCTCACTCGCGAACACCGGGGAGCTGTTTTTT CASLANTGELFF
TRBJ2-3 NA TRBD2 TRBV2 TGTGCCAGCAGCCCCGAGACTAGCGGGTTAAGAGATACGCAGTATTTT CASSPETSGLRDTQYF
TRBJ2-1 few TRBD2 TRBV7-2 TGTGCCAGCAGCTTAGTGGGCGGGAGGGTTCCTAATGAGCAGTTCTTC CASSLVGGRVPNEQFF
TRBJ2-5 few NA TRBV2 TGTGCCAGCAGTGAGGGAGGCGAGACCCAGTACTTC CASSEGGETQYF
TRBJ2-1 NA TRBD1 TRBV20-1 TGCAGTGCTAGAACGGACAGGGGGCGGAATGAGCAGTTCTTC CSARTDRGRNEQFF
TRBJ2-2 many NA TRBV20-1 TGCAGTGCGCTTGACAGGTCGAACACCGGGGAGCTGTTTTTT CSALDRSNTGELFF
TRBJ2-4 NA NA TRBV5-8 TGTGCCAGCAGCTTGCAGGTTGGGGACATTCAGTACTTC CASSLQVGDIQYF
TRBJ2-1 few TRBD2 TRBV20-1 TGCAGTGCTAGTAGGGAGGGAGAAAAAGAAATGGCAAGAAATAAGAGGATGGACAATGAGCAGTTCTTC CSASREGEKEMARNKRMDNEQFF
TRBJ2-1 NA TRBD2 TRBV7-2 TGTGCCAGCAGCTTAGCGCCATCGTTTAGCGGGGGCTACAATGAGCAGTTCTTC CASSLAPSFSGGYNEQFF
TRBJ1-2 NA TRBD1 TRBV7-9 TGTGCCAGCAGCCACGGGACAGGCTATGGCTACACCTTC CASSHGTGYGYTF
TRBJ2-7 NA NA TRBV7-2 TGTGCCAGCAGCTTAGAATCGGATAGAAACGAGCAGTACTTC CASSLESDRNEQYF
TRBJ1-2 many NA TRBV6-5 TGTGCCAGCAGTTACAGTACGGGATATGGCTACACCTTC CASSYSTGYGYTF
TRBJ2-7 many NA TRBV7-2 TGTGCCAGCAGCTTAGCCCCGTCCACCCCCTACGAGCAGTACTTC CASSLAPSTPYEQYF
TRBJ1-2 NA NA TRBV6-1 TGTGCCAGCAGCCTCCATGAGACAGTCCCCTTTTATGGCTACACCTTC CASSLHETVPFYGYTF
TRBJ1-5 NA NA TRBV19 TGTGCCAGTAGTACCGACAGTTACAATCAGCCCCAGCATTTT CASSTDSYNQPQHF